This T cell receptor beta chain derives from a study of response to subunit inactivated influenza vaccine. Study-wide results and caveats: Only a handful of new T cells, the authors suggested, are recruited with each seasonal influenza vaccination.

TCRdb used MiXCR to reprocess the RT-PCR reads, holding one entry per CDR3 protein. The sample records about 180,000 distinct CDR3 sequences, about 9.3% being singletons. This clonotype was found a few times. Its antigen is not known. This CDR3 is 13 amino acids long. Germline CDR1 ENHRY, CDR2 SYGVKD. The ends were cut back, 8 bases at V and 3 bases at J, with 14 bases in the middle. The chain carries TRBV10-3 and TRBJ2-7, with a weak D call TRBD1 (6 bases). This TCR came from a man aged 50-59 years who received an inactivated influenza vaccine. Sample: non-naive T cells sorted from PBMCs, taken on the day of vaccination. The CDR3 region has the DNA TGTGCCATCTCCAGACAGGACCACTACGAGCAGTACTTC. Translating it yields CAISRQDHYEQYF.